This TCR beta chain was sequenced for a study of blood T cells in healthy people across ages. Turning to the study itself: Template switching recovered approximately one barcoded beta molecule for every two T cells.

Study conclusions and caveats: PBMCs were not sorted, which prevented a conclusive comparison of naive versus antigen-experienced cells.

This clonotype came up many times. Antigen unknown. Primers used in a second PCR of roughly 6 to 11 cycles were a sample-barcoded 5' primer and a J-beta primer mix. From the 5' RACE reads, TCRdb called clonotypes with MiXCR, one entry per CDR3 protein. The data hold roughly 640,000 distinct CDR3 sequences, with approximately 30% observed a single time. The receptor was derived from an elderly woman in good health. Material for sequencing was blood.

CDR3: CASSQASNNEQFF. CDR3 bases: TGTGCCAGCAGCCAAGCCAGTAACAATGAGCAGTTCTTC. This sequence joins TRBV3-1 and TRBJ2-1; D gene uncertain. CDR1 and CDR2 (germline): LGHDT, YNNKEL (reference sequence). The CDR3 consists of 13 residues. V lost 1 base and J 5 bases, leaving 6 bases between the germline ends.